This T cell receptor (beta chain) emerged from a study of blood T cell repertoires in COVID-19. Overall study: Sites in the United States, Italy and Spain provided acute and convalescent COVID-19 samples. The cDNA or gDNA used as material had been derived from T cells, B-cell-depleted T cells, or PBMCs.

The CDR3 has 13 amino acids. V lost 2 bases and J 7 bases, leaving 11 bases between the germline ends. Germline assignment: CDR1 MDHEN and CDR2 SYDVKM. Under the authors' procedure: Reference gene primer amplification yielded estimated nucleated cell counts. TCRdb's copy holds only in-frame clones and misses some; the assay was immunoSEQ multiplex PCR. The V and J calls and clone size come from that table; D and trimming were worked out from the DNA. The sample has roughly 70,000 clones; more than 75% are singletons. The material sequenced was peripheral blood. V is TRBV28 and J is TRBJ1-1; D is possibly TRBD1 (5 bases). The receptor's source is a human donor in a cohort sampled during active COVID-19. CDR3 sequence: CASSLMSDSEAFF. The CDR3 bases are TGTGCCAGCAGTTTAATGTCTGACAGTGAAGCTTTCTTT.